This T cell receptor beta chain came from a study of T cell repertoires in cytomegalovirus infection. TCRdb re-called the reads through MiXCR, storing one row per CDR3 protein. The data show some 250,000 distinct CDR3 sequences, approximately 9.1% seen once. With V trimmed by 6 bases and J by 7 bases, 7 bases remained unmatched. The CDR3 extends over 15 amino acids. CDR1 is SEHNR and CDR2 is FQNEAQ in the germline V gene (reference sequence). This clonotype occurred many times. The sequencing sample was made of PBMCs. The source is a human donor in good health (CMV status not recorded). Some clones in this sample may be carry-over from other donors' samples. The chain joins TRBV7-9 to TRBJ1-6; the match to TRBD1 covers 9 bases. CDR3 sequence reads: CASSPDTGGNSPLHF. The CDR3 DNA follows: TGTGCCAGCAGTCCCGACACAGGGGGCAATTCACCCCTCCACTTT.